This TCR beta chain was sequenced in a study of OX40 agonist ivuxolimab in advanced cancers. Here immunoSEQ multiplex PCR was the method, and the copy in TCRdb shows in-frame clones only, minus some. The table includes about 29,000 clones, approximately 91% detected once. This TCR was sampled from an adult with an advanced solid tumor such as melanoma, head and neck, liver or kidney cancer. The sample was CD4+ or CD8+ T cells sorted from blood, taken in a trial of the OX40 agonist ivuxolimab.

In DNA form, the CDR3 reads TGTGCCAGCATGGACAGCTCGGGAACTGAAGCTTTCTTT. This codes for CASMDSSGTEAFF. The chain recombines TRBV6-4 with TRBJ1-1; perhaps TRBD1 as D (6 bases). V was trimmed by 7 bases and J by 5 bases, leaving 14 bases between them. The germline V gene encodes CDR1 MRHNA and CDR2 SNTAGT. The CDR3 extends over 13 amino acids.